This record concerns one TCR beta chain sequence. In the same sample, other DNA sequences code for this CDR3. The CDR3 is 15 amino acids. In germline, CDR1 is SGDLS, CDR2 YYNGEE. Trimming took 3 bases from V and 3 from J; bases not matched to a gene: 7. The repertoire was sequenced with immunoSEQ multiplex PCR; TCRdb's copy has only in-frame clones and lacks some. The sample holds roughly 200,000 clones, roughly 81% seen once. These data come from a study of blood T cell repertoires in COVID-19. The TCR sequence derives from a woman aged 40 to 55 with COVID-19, enrolled during active disease. Material for sequencing was peripheral blood. This chain uses TRBV9 with TRBJ2-7, with TRBD1 identical over 9 bases. CDR3 protein: CASSAEPGQGYEQYF. CDR3 nucleotides: TGTGCCAGCAGCGCGGAACCGGGACAGGGCTACGAGCAGTACTTC.